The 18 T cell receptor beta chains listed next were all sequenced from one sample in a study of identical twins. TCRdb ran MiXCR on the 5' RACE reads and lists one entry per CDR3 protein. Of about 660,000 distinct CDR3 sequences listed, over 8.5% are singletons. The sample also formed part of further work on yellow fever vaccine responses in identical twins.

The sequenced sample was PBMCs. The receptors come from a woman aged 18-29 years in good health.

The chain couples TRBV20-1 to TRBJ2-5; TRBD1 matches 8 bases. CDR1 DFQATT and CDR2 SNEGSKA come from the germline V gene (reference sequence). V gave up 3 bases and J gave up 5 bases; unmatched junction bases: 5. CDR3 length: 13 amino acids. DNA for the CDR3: TGCAGTGCTAGCCTAGGGGACAGGGAGACCCAGTACTTC. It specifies CSASLGDRETQYF.

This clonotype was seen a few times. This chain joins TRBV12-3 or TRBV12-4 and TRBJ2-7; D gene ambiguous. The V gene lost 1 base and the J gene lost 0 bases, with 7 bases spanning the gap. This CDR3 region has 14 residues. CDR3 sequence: CASSLERSSYEQYF. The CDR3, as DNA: TGTGCCAGCAGTTTAGAACGGAGCTCCTACGAGCAGTACTTC.

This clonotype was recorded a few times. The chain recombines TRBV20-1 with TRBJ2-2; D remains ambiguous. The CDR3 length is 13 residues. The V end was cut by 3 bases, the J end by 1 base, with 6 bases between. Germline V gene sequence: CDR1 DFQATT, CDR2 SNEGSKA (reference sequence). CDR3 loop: CSASLRNTGELFF. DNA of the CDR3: TGCAGTGCTAGTCTCCGGAACACCGGGGAGCTGTTTTTT.

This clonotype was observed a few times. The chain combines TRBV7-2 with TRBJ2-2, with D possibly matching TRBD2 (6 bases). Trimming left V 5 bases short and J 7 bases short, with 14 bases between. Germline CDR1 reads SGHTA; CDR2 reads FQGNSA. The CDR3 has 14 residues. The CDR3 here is CASSREMGLGELFF. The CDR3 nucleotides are TGTGCCAGCAGCCGGGAGATGGGGCTCGGGGAGCTGTTTTTT.

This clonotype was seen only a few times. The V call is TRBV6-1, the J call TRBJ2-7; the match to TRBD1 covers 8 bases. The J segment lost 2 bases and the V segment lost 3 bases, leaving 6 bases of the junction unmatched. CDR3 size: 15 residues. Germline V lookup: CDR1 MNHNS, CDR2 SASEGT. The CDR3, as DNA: TGTGCCAGCAGTGACAGGGGGCTGGGGACCTACGAGCAGTACTTC. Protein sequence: CASSDRGLGTYEQYF.

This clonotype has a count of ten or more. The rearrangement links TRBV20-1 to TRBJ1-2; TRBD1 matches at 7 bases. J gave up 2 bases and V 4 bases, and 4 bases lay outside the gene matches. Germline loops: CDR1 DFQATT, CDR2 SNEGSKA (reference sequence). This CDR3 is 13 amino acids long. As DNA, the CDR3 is TGCAGTGCTACCGGGACAGACAACTATGGCTACACCTTC. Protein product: CSATGTDNYGYTF.

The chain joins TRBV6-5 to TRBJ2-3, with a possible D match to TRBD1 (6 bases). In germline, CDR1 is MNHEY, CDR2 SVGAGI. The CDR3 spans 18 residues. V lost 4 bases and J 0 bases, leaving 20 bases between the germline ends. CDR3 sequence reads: CASSLDRPGGGSTDTQYF. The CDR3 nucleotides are TGTGCCAGCAGTTTAGACAGGCCTGGTGGGGGAAGCACAGATACGCAGTATTTT.

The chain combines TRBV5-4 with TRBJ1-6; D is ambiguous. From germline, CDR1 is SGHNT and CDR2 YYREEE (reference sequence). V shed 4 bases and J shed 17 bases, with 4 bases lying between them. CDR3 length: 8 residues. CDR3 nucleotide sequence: TGTGCCAGCAGCCTCGTCCACTTT. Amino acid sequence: CASSLVHF.

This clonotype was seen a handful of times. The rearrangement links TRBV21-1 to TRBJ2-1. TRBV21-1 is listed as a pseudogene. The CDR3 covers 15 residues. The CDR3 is CASSKLISTYNEQFF. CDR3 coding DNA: TGTGCCAGCAGCAAACTAATTTCTACCTACAATGAGCAGTTCTTC.

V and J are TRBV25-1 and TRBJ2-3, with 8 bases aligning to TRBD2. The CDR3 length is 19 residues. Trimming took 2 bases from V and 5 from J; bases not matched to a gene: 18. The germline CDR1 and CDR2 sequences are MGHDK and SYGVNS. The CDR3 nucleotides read TGTGCCAGCAGTGAAATGGGCAGGCGTAGCGGGATTAGGGGAGATACGCAGTATTTT. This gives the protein CASSEMGRRSGIRGDTQYF.

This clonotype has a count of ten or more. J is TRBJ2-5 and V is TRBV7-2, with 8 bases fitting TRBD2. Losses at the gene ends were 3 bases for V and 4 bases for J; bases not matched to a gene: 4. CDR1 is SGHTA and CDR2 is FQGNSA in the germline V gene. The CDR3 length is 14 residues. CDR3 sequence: CASSFAGGVETQYF. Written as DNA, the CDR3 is TGTGCCAGCAGCTTTGCGGGGGGAGTAGAGACCCAGTACTTC.

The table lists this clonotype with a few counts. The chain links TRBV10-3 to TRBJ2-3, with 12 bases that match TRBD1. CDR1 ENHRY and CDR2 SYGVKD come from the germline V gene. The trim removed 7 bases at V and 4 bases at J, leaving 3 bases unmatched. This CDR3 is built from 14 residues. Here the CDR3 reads CAITGTGGADTQYF. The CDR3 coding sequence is TGTGCCATCACCGGGACAGGGGGCGCAGATACGCAGTATTTT.

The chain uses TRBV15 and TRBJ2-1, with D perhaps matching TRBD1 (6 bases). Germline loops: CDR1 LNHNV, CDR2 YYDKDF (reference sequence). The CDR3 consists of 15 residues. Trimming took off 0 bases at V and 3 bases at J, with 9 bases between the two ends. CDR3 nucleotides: TGTGCCACCAGCAGAGAGGACAGCTACTACAATGAGCAGTTCTTC. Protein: CATSREDSYYNEQFF.

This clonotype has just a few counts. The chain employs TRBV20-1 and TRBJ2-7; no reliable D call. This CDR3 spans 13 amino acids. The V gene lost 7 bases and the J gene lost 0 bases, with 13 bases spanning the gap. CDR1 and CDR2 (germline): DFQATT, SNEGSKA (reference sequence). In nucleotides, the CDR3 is TGCAGTGTAGGTGGCTCGAGCTCCTACGAGCAGTACTTC. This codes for CSVGGSSSYEQYF.

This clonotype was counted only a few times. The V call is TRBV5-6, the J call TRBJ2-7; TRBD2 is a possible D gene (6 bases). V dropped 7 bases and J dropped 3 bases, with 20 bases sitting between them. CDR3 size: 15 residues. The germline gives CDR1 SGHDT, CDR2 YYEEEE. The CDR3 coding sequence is TGTGCCAGCGCAATGCGGGGCTTCTCGGGCTACGAGCAGTACTTC. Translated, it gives CASAMRGFSGYEQYF. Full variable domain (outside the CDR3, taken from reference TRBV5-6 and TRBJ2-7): DAGVTQSPTHLIKTRGQQVTLRCSPKSGHDTVSWYQQALGQGPQFIFQYYEEEERQRGNFPDRFSGHQFPNYSSELNVNALLLGDSALYLCASAMRGFSGYEQYFGPGTRLTVT.

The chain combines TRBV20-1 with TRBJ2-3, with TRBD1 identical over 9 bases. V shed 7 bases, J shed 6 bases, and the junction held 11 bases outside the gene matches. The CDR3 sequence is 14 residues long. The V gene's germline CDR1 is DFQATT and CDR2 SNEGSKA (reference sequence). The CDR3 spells CSVPGQGSGDTQYF. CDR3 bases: TGCAGTGTCCCGGGACAGGGAAGCGGGGATACGCAGTATTTT.

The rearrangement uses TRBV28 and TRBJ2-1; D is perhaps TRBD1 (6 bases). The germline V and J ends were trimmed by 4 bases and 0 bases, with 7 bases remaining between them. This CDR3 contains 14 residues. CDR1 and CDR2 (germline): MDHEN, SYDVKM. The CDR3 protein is CASSSGHSYNEQFF. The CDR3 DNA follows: TGTGCCAGCAGTTCGGGACACTCCTACAATGAGCAGTTCTTC.

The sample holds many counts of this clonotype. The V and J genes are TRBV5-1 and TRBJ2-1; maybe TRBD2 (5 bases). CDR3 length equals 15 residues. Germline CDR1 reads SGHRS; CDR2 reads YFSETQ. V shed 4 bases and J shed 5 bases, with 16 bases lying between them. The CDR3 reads CASSPLSRAHNEQFF. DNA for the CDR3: TGCGCCAGCAGCCCACTCTCGCGGGCCCACAATGAGCAGTTCTTC.